One and the same sample provided the 5 T cell receptor beta chains below, sequenced in a study of T cells in Graves' hyperthyroidism and ophthalmopathy. The source material, RNA transcripts, was used to amplify TCR beta CDR3 regions. HTBI primers were the set used in a first-round RT-PCR of the TCR CDR3. Each CDR3 protein is one row after TCRdb ran MiXCR on the multiplex PCR reads. The repertoire holds hundreds of thousands of distinct CDR3 sequences, over 15% seen once, with approximately 20% in the top ten. The specimen sequenced was blood. These receptors were obtained from a woman aged 18-35 years with Graves' hyperthyroidism.

This clonotype was picked up many times. The genes are TRBV28 and TRBJ1-1; 9 bases align to TRBD1. V shed 5 bases, J shed 5 bases, and the junction held 12 bases outside the gene matches. The CDR3 covers 16 residues. CDR1 is MDHEN, CDR2 SYDVKM, per germline. DNA of the CDR3: TGTGCCAGCAGTGTCCCGGGACAGGGTCTGGGGACTGAAGCTTTCTTT. Translated, it gives CASSVPGQGLGTEAFF.

This clonotype has more than one count but fewer than ten. The chain is built from TRBV3-1 and TRBJ2-7; D ambiguous. The CDR3 has 14 residues. Trimming removed 0 bases from V and 3 bases from J, with 9 bases in between. The germline V gene encodes CDR1 LGHDT and CDR2 YNNKEL (reference sequence). In DNA form, the CDR3 reads TGTGCCAGCAGCCAAGATGTCCTAGACTACGAGCAGTACTTC. Protein: CASSQDVLDYEQYF.

This clonotype was recorded a few times. The V gene is TRBV11-2, the J gene TRBJ2-7; 9 bases agree with TRBD2. Per germline, CDR1 SGHAT and CDR2 FQNNGV. The CDR3 loop spans 16 amino acids. V dropped 5 bases and J dropped 5; count of bases not matched to a gene: 13. DNA for the CDR3: TGTGCCAGCAGCCCCAGCCCGGGACTAGCTTTCCACGAGCAGTACTTC. It specifies CASSPSPGLAFHEQYF.

A note on this clonotype: A much larger clone differs from this one at a single base, so this may be a read error. CDR3 sequence: CASSPDRGNNERLFF. For the CDR3, the DNA is TGTGCCAGCAGTCCCGACCGGGGAAACAATGAAAGACTGTTTTTT. The chain couples TRBV12-3 or TRBV12-4 to TRBJ1-4; D is ambiguous. The CDR3 spans 15 residues.

This rearrangement joins TRBV29-1 to TRBJ2-7; D is perhaps TRBD2 (6 bases). This CDR3 contains 13 residues. V was cut by 0 bases and J by 4 bases, with 10 bases left in between. Germline CDR1 reads SQVTM; CDR2 reads ANQGSEA. For the CDR3, the DNA is TGCAGCGTTGAAGACGCGGGGAGGTACGAGCAGTACTTC. Translating gives CSVEDAGRYEQYF.